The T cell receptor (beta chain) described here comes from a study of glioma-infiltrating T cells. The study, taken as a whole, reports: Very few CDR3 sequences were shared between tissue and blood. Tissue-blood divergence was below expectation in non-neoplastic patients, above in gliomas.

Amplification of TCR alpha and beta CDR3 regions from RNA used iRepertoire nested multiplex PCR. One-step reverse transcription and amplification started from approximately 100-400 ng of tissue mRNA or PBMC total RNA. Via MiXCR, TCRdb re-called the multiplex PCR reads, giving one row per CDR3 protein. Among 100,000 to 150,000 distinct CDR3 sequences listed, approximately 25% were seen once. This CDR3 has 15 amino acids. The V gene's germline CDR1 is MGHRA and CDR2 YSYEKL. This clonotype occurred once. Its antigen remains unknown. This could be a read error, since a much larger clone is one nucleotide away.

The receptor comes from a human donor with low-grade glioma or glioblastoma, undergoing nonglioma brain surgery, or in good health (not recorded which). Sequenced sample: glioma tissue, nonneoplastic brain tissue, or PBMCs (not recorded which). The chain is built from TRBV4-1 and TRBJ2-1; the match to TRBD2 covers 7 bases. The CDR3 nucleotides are TGCGCCAGCAGCCGAACTAGCGAGCCAAACAATGAGGAGTTCTTC. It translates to CASSRTSEPNNEEFF.